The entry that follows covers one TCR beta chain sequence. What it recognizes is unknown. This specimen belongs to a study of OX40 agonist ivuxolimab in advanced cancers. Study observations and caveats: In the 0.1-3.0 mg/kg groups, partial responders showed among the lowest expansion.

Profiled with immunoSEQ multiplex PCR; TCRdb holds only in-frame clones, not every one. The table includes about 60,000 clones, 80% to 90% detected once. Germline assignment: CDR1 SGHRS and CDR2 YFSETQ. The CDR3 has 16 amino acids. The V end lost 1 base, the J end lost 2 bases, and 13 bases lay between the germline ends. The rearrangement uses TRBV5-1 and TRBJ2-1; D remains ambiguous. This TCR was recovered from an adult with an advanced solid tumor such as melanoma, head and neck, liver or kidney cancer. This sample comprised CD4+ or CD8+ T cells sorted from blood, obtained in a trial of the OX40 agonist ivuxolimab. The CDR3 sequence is CASSLFLVLPYNEQFF. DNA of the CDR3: TGCGCCAGCAGCTTGTTTCTAGTGTTGCCCTACAATGAGCAGTTCTTC.